This is a list of T cell receptor beta chains from one sample in a study of blood T cells in healthy people across ages. TCRdb recomputed calls from the 5' RACE reads with MiXCR, one row per CDR3 protein. In the table there are more than 450,000 distinct CDR3 sequences, around a quarter of which are singletons. The same data also contributed to another study, on T cells of mothers and their children.

Material for sequencing was blood. The receptors come from a boy between 2 and 15 years old in good health. Each CDR3 is given with its conserved first and last residue. Fields, in order: J gene, D gene, V gene, clone size, CDR3 DNA, CDR3 protein. A D gene is named only where the DNA matches it firmly. Not all rows give a size; the values are once, few, many and, for expanded clones, a class.

J gene: TRBJ2-1; D gene: TRBD2; V gene: TRBV20-1; clone size: NA; CDR3 DNA: TGCAGTGCTAGGGTGACTAGCGGGGGTGTGGATGAGCAGTTCTTC; CDR3 protein: CSARVTSGGVDEQFF
J gene: TRBJ1-2; D gene: NA; V gene: TRBV9; clone size: NA; CDR3 DNA: TGTGCCAGCAGCGTAGATGGGGTTGGATTCTATGGCTACACCTTC; CDR3 protein: CASSVDGVGFYGYTF
J gene: TRBJ2-7; D gene: NA; V gene: TRBV28; clone size: few; CDR3 DNA: TGTGCCAGCAGTCCCACCCCAAGCTCCTACGAGCAGTACTTC; CDR3 protein: CASSPTPSSYEQYF
J gene: TRBJ2-5; D gene: TRBD1; V gene: TRBV5-1; clone size: NA; CDR3 DNA: TGCGCCAGCAGGGGGACAGTCCAAGAGACCCAGTACTTC; CDR3 protein: CASRGTVQETQYF
J gene: TRBJ2-4; D gene: TRBD2; V gene: TRBV6-5; clone size: NA; CDR3 DNA: TGTGCCAGCAGTTACTTTCCCAGCGGGGGGGCCGGTGCCAAAAACATTCAGTACTTC; CDR3 protein: CASSYFPSGGAGAKNIQYF
J gene: TRBJ2-3; D gene: TRBD2; V gene: TRBV20-1; clone size: once; CDR3 DNA: TGCAGTGCGGCAGTAGCGGGAACCCTCACAGATACGCAGTATTTT; CDR3 protein: CSAAVAGTLTDTQYF
J gene: TRBJ2-7; D gene: NA; V gene: TRBV27; clone size: many; CDR3 DNA: TGTGCCAGCAGTCTGACAGGCCTGAGCTCCTACGAGCAGTACTTC; CDR3 protein: CASSLTGLSSYEQYF
J gene: TRBJ1-4; D gene: TRBD1; V gene: TRBV20-1; clone size: NA; CDR3 DNA: TGCAGTGCTAGAGATCACAGGGGTGGCGAAAAACTGTTTTTT; CDR3 protein: CSARDHRGGEKLFF
J gene: TRBJ2-7; D gene: NA; V gene: TRBV27; clone size: few; CDR3 DNA: TGTGCCAGCAGTTTGCGCGGTGGAAGGGAGTACTCCTACGAGCAGTACTTC; CDR3 protein: CASSLRGGREYSYEQYF
J gene: TRBJ2-7; D gene: TRBD2; V gene: TRBV11-2; clone size: NA; CDR3 DNA: TGTGCCGGCAGCTTAAGGGTAGTGGGACTAGCGGTCGAGCAGTACTTC; CDR3 protein: CAGSLRVVGLAVEQYF
J gene: TRBJ2-3; D gene: TRBD2; V gene: TRBV5-1; clone size: NA; CDR3 DNA: TGCGCCAGCAGCGTAGCTAGCGGGCTCGACACAGATACGCAGTATTTT; CDR3 protein: CASSVASGLDTDTQYF
J gene: TRBJ1-5; D gene: NA; V gene: TRBV15; clone size: once; CDR3 DNA: TGTGCCACCAGCATCCCGGGGGTGCCCAATCAGCCCCAGCATTTT; CDR3 protein: CATSIPGVPNQPQHF
J gene: TRBJ1-6; D gene: NA; V gene: TRBV30; clone size: few; CDR3 DNA: TGTGCCTGGAGTCGAAGGAGTAATTCACCCCTCCACTTT; CDR3 protein: CAWSRRSNSPLHF
J gene: TRBJ1-2; D gene: TRBD1; V gene: TRBV7-9; clone size: NA; CDR3 DNA: TGTGCCAGCAGCCCGCCGACAGGGCGGAGCTATGGCTACACCTTC; CDR3 protein: CASSPPTGRSYGYTF
J gene: TRBJ1-5; D gene: TRBD1; V gene: TRBV20-1; clone size: NA; CDR3 DNA: TGCAGTGCTAGAGATCCCCCAGGGGGCAGCAATCAGCCCCAGCATTTT; CDR3 protein: CSARDPPGGSNQPQHF
J gene: TRBJ1-5; D gene: NA; V gene: TRBV12-3/TRBV12-4; clone size: few; CDR3 DNA: TGTGCCAGCAGTGGGACGGGTCTTGCGGATCAGCCCCAGCATTTT; CDR3 protein: CASSGTGLADQPQHF
J gene: TRBJ2-3; D gene: NA; V gene: TRBV3-1; clone size: NA; CDR3 DNA: TGTGCCAGCAGCCAAGAGGACTACTTCCCCACAGATACGCAGTGTTTT; CDR3 protein: CASSQEDYFPTDTQCF
J gene: TRBJ2-5; D gene: TRBD2; V gene: TRBV11-2; clone size: NA; CDR3 DNA: TGTGCCAGCAGCTTTCGCGGGGGAGTACAAGAGACCCAGTACTTC; CDR3 protein: CASSFRGGVQETQYF
J gene: TRBJ2-2; D gene: NA; V gene: TRBV6-2/TRBV6-3; clone size: many; CDR3 DNA: TGTGCCAGCACACGGGCGGGTTCGAACACCGGGGAGCTGTTTTTT; CDR3 protein: CASTRAGSNTGELFF
J gene: TRBJ2-7; D gene: TRBD2; V gene: TRBV29-1; clone size: NA; CDR3 DNA: TGCAGCGTTGAAGATCATTCGGGGGGTAACCCCTACGAGCAGTACTTC; CDR3 protein: CSVEDHSGGNPYEQYF
J gene: TRBJ2-1; D gene: NA; V gene: TRBV7-9; clone size: few; CDR3 DNA: TGTGCCAGCAGCTACTGGCTCAATGGGCAGTTCTTC; CDR3 protein: CASSYWLNGQFF
J gene: TRBJ2-4; D gene: NA; V gene: TRBV4-1; clone size: few; CDR3 DNA: TGCGCCAGCAGCCAAGAGTGGAGGGTAGCCAAAAACATTCAGTACTTC; CDR3 protein: CASSQEWRVAKNIQYF
J gene: TRBJ2-5; D gene: NA; V gene: TRBV10-3; clone size: few; CDR3 DNA: TGTGCCATCGAGCGACCCCGGGAGACTAGTAAAGAGACCCAGTACTTC; CDR3 protein: CAIERPRETSKETQYF
J gene: TRBJ2-2; D gene: NA; V gene: TRBV5-1; clone size: NA; CDR3 DNA: TGCGCCAGCAGCTTCGGCAATTCCGGGGAGCTGTTTTTT; CDR3 protein: CASSFGNSGELFF
J gene: TRBJ2-1; D gene: TRBD1; V gene: TRBV6-5; clone size: NA; CDR3 DNA: TGTGCCAGCAGTTACTCACGGACCGGACAGGGGAGGTACAATGAGCAGTTCTTC; CDR3 protein: CASSYSRTGQGRYNEQFF